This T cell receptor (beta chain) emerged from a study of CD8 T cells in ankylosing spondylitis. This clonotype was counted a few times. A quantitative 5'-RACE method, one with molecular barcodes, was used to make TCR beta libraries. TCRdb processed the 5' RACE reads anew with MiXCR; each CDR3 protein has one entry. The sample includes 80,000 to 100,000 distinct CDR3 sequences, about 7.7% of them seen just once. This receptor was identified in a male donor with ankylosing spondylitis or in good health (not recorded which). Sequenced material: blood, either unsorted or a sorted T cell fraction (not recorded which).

For the CDR3, the DNA is TGTGCCAGCAGCCTTTTAAGGACAGGAGTTGTAGGGGAGCAGTTCTTC. It specifies CASSLLRTGVVGEQFF. This chain uses TRBV11-2 with TRBJ2-1, with 7 bases fitting TRBD1. The CDR3 runs to 16 residues. CDR1 and CDR2 (germline): SGHAT, FQNNGV. V shed 5 bases and J 10 bases; nucleotides not matched to a gene: 17.